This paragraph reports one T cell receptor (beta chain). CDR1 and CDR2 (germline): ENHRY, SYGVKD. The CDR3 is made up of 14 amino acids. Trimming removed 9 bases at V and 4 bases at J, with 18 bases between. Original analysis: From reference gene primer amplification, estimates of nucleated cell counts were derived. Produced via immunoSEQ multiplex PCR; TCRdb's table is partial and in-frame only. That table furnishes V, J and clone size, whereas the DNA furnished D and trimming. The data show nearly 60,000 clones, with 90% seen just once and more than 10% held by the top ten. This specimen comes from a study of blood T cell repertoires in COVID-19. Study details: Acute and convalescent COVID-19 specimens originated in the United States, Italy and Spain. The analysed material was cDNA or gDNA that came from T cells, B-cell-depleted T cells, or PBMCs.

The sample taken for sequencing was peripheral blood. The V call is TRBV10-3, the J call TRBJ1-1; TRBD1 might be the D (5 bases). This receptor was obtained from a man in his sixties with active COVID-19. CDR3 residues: CAIEPGVSGTEAFF. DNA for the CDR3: TGTGCCATAGAACCGGGGGTATCCGGCACTGAAGCTTTCTTT.